The 30 T cell receptor beta chains presented below share a single source sample, sequenced in a study of blood T cell repertoires in COVID-19 (TCRdb year 2020). The library was generated by the immunoSEQ multiplex PCR assay. This immuneACCESS table, as held by TCRdb, lists in-frame sequences with V and J called but not all clones. Of the missing ones, under half trace to an unresolved V gene in checked studies; the others have no known cause. This sample lists 45,000 to 65,000 clones; roughly 91% were detected once. The ten biggest clones cover 7% to 9% of the sample. Input material: peripheral blood. The receptors were sampled from an elderly man with active or convalescent COVID-19.

The J gene is TRBJ2-5, the V gene TRBV15; TRBD1 aligns across 9 bases. Per the germline V gene, CDR1 is LNHNV and CDR2 is YYDKDF (reference sequence). The trim removed 1 base at V and 5 bases at J, leaving 17 bases unmatched. The CDR3 covers 19 residues. The CDR3 DNA follows: TGTGCCACCAGCAGAGCCCTCCTCTCCCGGGACAGGGTCCATGAGACCCAGTACTTC. Translated: CATSRALLSRDRVHETQYF.

The J gene is TRBJ1-1, the V gene TRBV5-4; possibly TRBD1 for D (5 bases). The CDR3 runs 16 residues. Germline V gives CDR1 SGHNT, CDR2 YYREEE (reference sequence). Between the trimmed V and J ends, which lost 0 bases and 11 bases, there was a span of 23 bases. CDR3 in amino acids: CASSLDFQEGTVGAFF. The CDR3 nucleotides read TGTGCCAGCAGCTTGGATTTTCAGGAGGGGACGGTAGGGGCTTTCTTT.

The rearrangement links TRBV28 to TRBJ2-5; 9 nucleotides line up with TRBD1. The J segment lost 5 bases and the V segment lost 9 bases, leaving 7 bases of the junction unmatched. Germline CDR1 MDHEN, CDR2 SYDVKM. The CDR3 contains 13 residues. The CDR3 nucleotides are TGTGCCAGTCTAAACAGGGGGCCCGAGACCCAGTACTTC. As protein: CASLNRGPETQYF.

J is TRBJ1-4 and V is TRBV7-8; D might be TRBD1 (6 bases). V lost 3 bases, J lost 6 bases, and 11 bases lay in between. Germline CDR1 SGHVS, CDR2 FQNEAQ. This CDR3 is 14 amino acids long. CDR3 amino acids: CASSFRGGDEKLFF. The CDR3, as DNA: TGTGCCAGCAGCTTTCGAGGGGGGGATGAAAAACTGTTTTTT.

V gene TRBV10-3 combines with J gene TRBJ2-7; D unresolved. This CDR3 spans 12 amino acids. Germline values: CDR1 ENHRY, CDR2 SYGVKD. Trimming took off 3 bases at V and 4 bases at J, with 7 bases between the two ends. The CDR3 is CAISESEYEQYF. The CDR3 DNA sequence: TGTGCCATCAGTGAATCGGAGTACGAGCAGTACTTC.

The genes are TRBV4-2 and TRBJ2-7, with TRBD2 matching 11 bases. The CDR3 consists of 15 residues. Per germline, CDR1 LGHNA and CDR2 YNFKEQ. After removal of 4 bases from V and 2 bases from J, the junction contained 4 bases not matched to a gene. Here the CDR3 reads CASSPQLAGAYEQYF. As DNA, the CDR3 is TGTGCCAGCAGCCCACAACTAGCGGGGGCCTACGAGCAGTACTTC.

The CDR3 coding sequence is TGTGCCAGTAGTACTGGACAGGGAGGGAGCGGCAATCAGCCCCAGCATTTT. Protein sequence: CASSTGQGGSGNQPQHF. The chain uses TRBV19 and TRBJ1-5; 8 nucleotides agree with TRBD1. V trimming: 4 bases; J trimming: 2 bases; junction bases outside the gene matches: 10. The germline CDR1 and CDR2 sequences are LNHDA and SQIVND (reference sequence). The CDR3 has 17 residues. The variable domain in full, with the rest retrieved from reference TRBV19 and TRBJ1-5, is DGGITQSPKYLFRKEGQNVTLSCEQNLNHDAMYWYRQDPGQGLRLIYYSQIVNDFQKGDIAEGYSVSREKKESFPLTVTSAQKNPTAFYLCASSTGQGGSGNQPQHFGDGTRLSIL.

The V call is TRBV6-2 or TRBV6-3, the J call TRBJ1-2; weak D call: TRBD1 (5 bases). CDR1 and CDR2 (germline): MNHEY, SVGEGT. The CDR3 covers 14 residues. V was cut by 7 bases and J by 1 base, with 13 bases left in between. The CDR3 nucleotides read TGTGCCAGCACCCCAACGGGACTTAACTATGGCTACACCTTC. Amino acid sequence: CASTPTGLNYGYTF.

This chain uses TRBV19 with TRBJ1-6; possibly TRBD1 for D (5 bases). The germline V gene encodes CDR1 LNHDA and CDR2 SQIVND (reference sequence). This CDR3 is 14 amino acids long. Trimming shortened V by 7 bases and J by 9 bases, and 16 bases separated the two germline ends. In DNA, the CDR3 is TGTGCCAGTATGGGGGGGGGAAGAAGTTCACCCCTCCACTTT. As protein: CASMGGGRSSPLHF.

The CDR3 here is CSVDGRGSGSKNEQYF. The CDR3 coding sequence is TGCAGCGTTGATGGTCGGGGTAGCGGGAGTAAGAACGAGCAGTACTTC. V gene TRBV29-1 combines with J gene TRBJ2-7, with TRBD2 matching 9 bases. Germline V gives CDR1 SQVTM, CDR2 ANQGSEA. This CDR3 has 16 amino acids. The trim removed 3 bases at V and 5 bases at J, leaving 14 bases unmatched.

As concerns this clone: No DNA is shown, since the ends of the CDR3 on it are uncertain; the CDR3 is the one TCRdb lists. The chain carries TRBV23-1 and TRBJ1-2; the D call in the table, TRBD1, was not verified against the DNA. TRBV23-1 is an ORF; its function is uncertain. Both ends counted, the CDR3 spans 23 residues. The CDR3 sequence is CASSQSKSAPAVNRGDRIYGYTF.

J is TRBJ2-7 and V is TRBV6-5, with 9 bases identical to TRBD1. Germline CDR1 MNHEY, CDR2 SVGAGI. Losses at the gene ends were 4 bases for V and 3 bases for J; bases not matched to a gene: 4. The CDR3 consists of 14 residues. CDR3 in DNA: TGTGCCAGCAGTTCGGGGACAGGGATCTACGAGCAGTACTTC. Translating it yields CASSSGTGIYEQYF.

J is TRBJ1-6 and V is TRBV5-1; 7 nucleotides line up with TRBD1. The ends lost 0 bases at V and 6 bases at J; junction bases unmatched: 6. In germline, CDR1 is SGHRS, CDR2 YFSETQ. The CDR3 totals 16 residues. The CDR3 bases are TGCGCCAGCAGCTTGGGAGGGGGCATCGCTAATTCACCCCTCCACTTT. Translation gives CASSLGGGIANSPLHF.

The V gene is TRBV29-1, the J gene TRBJ1-2; TRBD1 might be the D (6 bases). The CDR3 extends over 13 amino acids. CDR1 is SQVTM, CDR2 ANQGSEA, per germline. Trimming took 7 bases from V and 6 from J, leaving 18 bases between them. The chain's CDR3 is CSGATGAHDGYTF. CDR3 DNA: TGCAGCGGAGCGACAGGAGCACATGATGGCTACACCTTC.

CDR3 in DNA: TGTGCCAGTAGTAAGGGACTAGCGGGTTACACAGATACGCAGTATTTT. Translation: CASSKGLAGYTDTQYF. The chain recombines TRBV19 with TRBJ2-3; 12 positions agree with TRBD2. The length of the CDR3 is 16 residues. CDR1 is LNHDA and CDR2 is SQIVND in the germline V gene (reference sequence). Trimming removed 4 bases from V and 2 bases from J; junction bases left unmatched: 4.

The chain links TRBV29-1 to TRBJ2-3; 7 nucleotides match TRBD2. With V trimmed by 5 bases and J by 4 bases, 3 bases remained unmatched. The CDR3 extends over 12 amino acids. Germline V gene data show CDR1 as SQVTM and CDR2 as ANQGSEA. The CDR3: CSVSSGADTQYF. CDR3 coding DNA: TGCAGCGTTTCTAGCGGAGCAGATACGCAGTATTTT.

The chain links TRBV3-1 (or the pseudogene TRBV3-2) to TRBJ2-7, with a weak D call TRBD2 (6 bases). Trimming left V 4 bases short and J 3 bases short, with 10 bases between. The CDR3 covers 13 residues. CDR1 is LGHDT and CDR2 is YNNKEL in the germline V gene (reference sequence). CDR3 DNA: TGTGCCAGCAGCCCGGGGACTTTCTACGAGCAGTACTTC. Protein: CASSPGTFYEQYF.

J is TRBJ1-1 and V is TRBV5-1, with no clear D. CDR1 SGHRS and CDR2 YFSETQ come from the germline V gene. The germline V and J ends were trimmed by 0 bases and 4 bases, with 13 bases remaining between them. This CDR3 spans 15 amino acids. In DNA form, the CDR3 reads TGCGCCAGCAGCTTGGGAGGTGGGTGGAGCACTGAAGCTTTCTTT. Its translation: CASSLGGGWSTEAFF.

The chain recombines TRBV19 with TRBJ1-1; TRBD1 agrees at 7 bases. The CDR3 loop spans 12 amino acids. V lost 5 bases and J lost 10; bases outside the gene matches: 7. Germline-derived CDR1 and CDR2 are LNHDA and SQIVND (reference sequence). CDR3 sequence: CASSGDRVRAFF. DNA of the CDR3: TGTGCCAGTAGTGGCGACAGGGTTAGAGCTTTCTTT.

This clone came up a few times. The rearrangement joins TRBV6-4 to TRBJ2-5, with 12 bases matching TRBD2. This CDR3 has 14 amino acids. Germline loops: CDR1 MRHNA, CDR2 SNTAGT. J was trimmed by 3 bases and V by 4 bases; bases with no gene match: 0. CDR3 region: CASSGLAGEETQYF. The CDR3 DNA reads as TGTGCCAGCAGTGGACTAGCGGGGGAAGAGACCCAGTACTTC.

The J gene is TRBJ2-2, the V gene TRBV6-5; D possibly corresponds to TRBD2 (5 bases). Germline V gives CDR1 MNHEY, CDR2 SVGAGI. This CDR3 is 14 amino acids long. V shed 7 bases and J shed 5 bases, with 14 bases lying between them. The CDR3 DNA follows: TGTGCCAGCATTTTCGAGGGATGGACCGGGGAGCTGTTTTTT. This translates into CASIFEGWTGELFF.

The genes are TRBV18 and TRBJ1-3; 7 nucleotides align to TRBD1. Trimming took 3 bases from V and 3 from J; bases not matched to a gene: 8. Per germline, CDR1 KGHSH and CDR2 LQKENI. The CDR3 has 16 residues. This CDR3 is CASSPRQGGDGNTIYF. In nucleotides, the CDR3 is TGTGCCAGCTCACCGAGACAGGGAGGCGATGGAAACACCATATATTTT.

V and J are TRBV28 and TRBJ1-1, with 7 bases fitting TRBD1. Germline lookup yields CDR1 MDHEN and CDR2 SYDVKM. The trim removed 2 bases at V and 9 bases at J, leaving 3 bases unmatched. The CDR3 is 12 amino acids. The DNA for the CDR3 is TGTGCCAGCAGTTTAGAACAGGGGAAAGCTTTCTTT. Its translation is CASSLEQGKAFF.

The chain carries TRBV3-1 (or the pseudogene TRBV3-2) and TRBJ2-3; TRBD2 agrees at 10 bases. This CDR3 contains 17 residues. V shed 0 bases, J shed 5 bases, and the junction held 8 bases outside the gene matches. The germline CDR1 and CDR2 sequences are LGHDT and YNNKEL (reference sequence). The CDR3 coding sequence is TGTGCCAGCAGCCAAGAATTTCAGCGGGGGGGCCGAGATACGCAGTATTTT. Translating it yields CASSQEFQRGGRDTQYF.

The chain employs TRBV6-5 and TRBJ2-2; 9 bases are shared with TRBD1. Per the germline V gene, CDR1 is MNHEY and CDR2 is SVGAGI. The CDR3 totals 15 residues. V was pared by 6 bases and J by 4 bases, with 6 bases of the junction left unmatched. As DNA, the CDR3 is TGTGCCAGCAGCGCGGACAGGGGACGCACCGGGGAGCTGTTTTTT. Translation: CASSADRGRTGELFF.

V gene TRBV5-5 combines with J gene TRBJ2-3; TRBD2 agrees at 10 bases. CDR1 and CDR2 (germline): SGHKS, YYEKEE (reference sequence). The J segment lost 4 bases and the V segment lost 4 bases, leaving 9 bases of the junction unmatched. This CDR3 is 16 amino acids long. As DNA, the CDR3 is TGTGCCAGCAGCGAAAGCGGGGGGGCCCTCCCAGATACGCAGTATTTT. Translating gives CASSESGGALPDTQYF.

The J gene is TRBJ1-2, the V gene TRBV5-1; 8 bases fit TRBD1. The CDR3 is made up of 14 amino acids. V was pared by 0 bases and J by 7 bases, with 5 bases of the junction left unmatched. Germline V gene data show CDR1 as SGHRS and CDR2 as YFSETQ. The CDR3, as DNA: TGCGCCAGCAGCTTGGGACAGGGGCAGGGTGGCTACACCTTC. Translated: CASSLGQGQGGYTF.

In this sample, this clone turned up once. This sequence joins TRBV7-2 and TRBJ1-1, with 7 bases identical to TRBD1. Losses at the gene ends were 3 bases for V and 2 bases for J; bases not matched to a gene: 6. The CDR3 consists of 15 residues. Germline CDR1 and CDR2: SGHTA and FQGNSA. The CDR3 spells CASSFRTGKNTEAFF. CDR3 bases: TGTGCCAGCAGCTTCCGGACAGGAAAAAACACTGAAGCTTTCTTT. Looking up the rest from reference TRBV7-2 and TRBJ1-1 gives the full variable domain: GAGVSQSPSNKVTEKGKDVELRCDPISGHTALYWYRQSLGQGLEFLIYFQGNSAPDKSGLPSDRFSAERTGGSVSTLTIQRTQQEDSAVYLCASSFRTGKNTEAFFGQGTRLTVV.

The chain is built from TRBV28 and TRBJ1-1; possibly TRBD1 for D (6 bases). V gave up 3 bases and J gave up 6 bases, with 29 bases separating them. Germline V lookup: CDR1 MDHEN, CDR2 SYDVKM. The CDR3 sequence is 19 residues long. DNA for the CDR3: TGTGCCAGCAGTTTTTTTCCCCTTGAACGGGGGGCGATTCAGGCTGAAGCTTTCTTT. Its protein product is CASSFFPLERGAIQAEAFF.

The V call is TRBV6-2 or TRBV6-3, the J call TRBJ2-1; 7 bases agree with TRBD2. J lost 0 bases, V lost 5 bases, and 13 bases had no gene match. CDR1 and CDR2 from the germline V gene are MNHEY and SVGEGT. The CDR3 sequence is 18 residues long. DNA of the CDR3: TGTGCCAGCAGTACGGGGGGAGGCTTGACAAACTCCTACAATGAGCAGTTCTTC. Translating it yields CASSTGGGLTNSYNEQFF.